Below, 21 T cell receptor beta chains from the same sample are listed, as sequenced in a study of T cells expressing NK-cell markers. TCRdb re-called the 5' RACE reads; one entry per CDR3 protein, DNA not given. The listing contains a few hundred thousand distinct CDR3 sequences. The sample taken for sequencing was blood T cells: a sorted CD56 or NKG2C T cell subset, CD4+ or CD8+ T cells, or bulk PBMC T cells (not recorded which). Receptors originate from a woman aged 50 to 65 in good health.

The chain is built from TRBV28 and TRBJ2-1. Germline V gene data show CDR1 as MDHEN and CDR2 as SYDVKM. The CDR3 length is 13 residues. The CDR3 spells CASKGSPYNEQFF. The entire variable domain, with the rest obtained from reference TRBV28 and TRBJ2-1, is as follows: DVKVTQSSRYLVKRTGEKVFLECVQDMDHENMFWYRQDPGLGLRLIYFSYDVKMKEKGDIPEGYSVSREKKERFSLILESASTNQTSMYLCASKGSPYNEQFFGPGTRLTVL.

The rearrangement links TRBV6-6 to TRBJ2-1. The CDR3 is 14 amino acids. Germline CDR1 is MNHNY and CDR2 is SVGAGI (reference sequence). This chain's CDR3 is CASSHPGDGNEQFF.

V and J are TRBV14 and TRBJ2-1; the TCRdb D gene call, TRBD1, has no DNA to confirm it. Germline CDR1 and CDR2: SGHDN and FVKESK. This CDR3 contains 15 residues. The CDR3 spells CASSQVTKRGNEQFF.

The V call is TRBV5-1, the J call TRBJ2-1; absent DNA, TCRdb's TRBD2 call cannot be checked. There are 13 residues in the CDR3. Looked up from germline, CDR1 is SGHRS and CDR2 is YFSETQ. CDR3 protein: CASSRGTSAQQFF.

V gene TRBV10-3 combines with J gene TRBJ2-1; TCRdb calls TRBD2, which cannot be checked without DNA. From germline, CDR1 is ENHRY and CDR2 SYGVKD. This CDR3 has 14 amino acids. The chain's CDR3 is CAISVSSGSNEQFF.

This chain links TRBV19 with TRBJ2-6; checking the TCRdb D call of TRBD1 is not possible without DNA. The CDR3 has 14 amino acids. Germline CDR1 reads LNHDA; CDR2 reads SQIVND (reference sequence). CDR3 sequence reads: CASIRVPGANVLTF.

J is TRBJ1-1 and V is TRBV12-3 or TRBV12-4; TCRdb designates TRBD1, a call that cannot be tested without DNA. This CDR3 spans 13 amino acids. CDR3 sequence reads: CASSLRMQGIAFF.

The V call is TRBV12-3 or TRBV12-4, the J call TRBJ2-1; the D call of TRBD2 rests on TCRdb alone, since no DNA is present to check it. The CDR3 is 14 residues long. CDR3 protein: CASTPPTSHNEQFF.

The rearrangement uses TRBV20-1 and TRBJ2-5; TCRdb reports TRBD1, a call that lacks DNA to check it against. Germline lookup yields CDR1 DFQATT and CDR2 SNEGSKA (reference sequence). This CDR3 spans 15 amino acids. CDR3 sequence: CSARDPSAGQETQYF.

The chain recombines TRBV3-1 with TRBJ2-2; the D gene TCRdb calls, TRBD2, cannot be checked with no DNA. Germline V gene lookup returns CDR1 LGHDT and CDR2 YNNKEL (reference sequence). The CDR3 consists of 17 residues. The CDR3: CASSQGKRELRGGELFF.

This rearrangement joins TRBV20-1 to TRBJ2-1; TCRdb proposes TRBD2, but this gene call is untestable without DNA. CDR3 length: 18 residues. In germline, CDR1 is DFQATT, CDR2 SNEGSKA (reference sequence). The CDR3 sequence is CSARELAGVADSYNEQFF.

V is TRBV11-2 and J is TRBJ1-1; checking the TCRdb D call of TRBD1 is not possible without DNA. CDR1 is SGHAT, CDR2 FQNNGV, per germline. The CDR3 sequence is 13 residues long. Here the CDR3 reads CASSPDPGLEAFF. The variable domain in full, completed from reference TRBV11-2 and TRBJ1-1, reads EAGVAQSPRYKIIEKRQSVAFWCNPISGHATLYWYQQILGQGPKLLIQFQNNGVVDDSQLPKDRFSAERLKGVDSTLKIQPAKLEDSAVYLCASSPDPGLEAFFGQGTRLTVV.

The chain couples TRBV6-5 to TRBJ1-3; TCRdb's D call of TRBD1 is untestable without DNA. The CDR3 runs to 14 residues. Germline assignment: CDR1 MNHEY and CDR2 SVGAGI. The CDR3 loop reads CASRTGGSGNTIYF.

V usage is TRBV5-4 and J usage is TRBJ2-1. CDR1 SGHNT and CDR2 YYREEE come from the germline V gene (reference sequence). The CDR3 consists of 13 residues. The CDR3 sequence: CASKGNSYNEQFF.

V usage is TRBV5-1 and J usage is TRBJ1-1; TCRdb gives TRBD1 as the D gene, but with no DNA this cannot be confirmed. Germline CDR1 reads SGHRS; CDR2 reads YFSETQ. The CDR3 is made up of 14 amino acids. This chain's CDR3 is CASNPGRMNTEAFF.

This chain connects TRBV27 to TRBJ2-2; TCRdb's assignment of TRBD1 cannot be checked, as there is no DNA. The CDR3 is 15 residues long. Germline V lookup: CDR1 MNHEY, CDR2 SMNVEV (reference sequence). CDR3: CASRTTGVNTGELFF.

The gene calls are TRBV20-1 and TRBJ2-5; TCRdb gives TRBD2 as the D gene, but with no DNA this cannot be confirmed. This CDR3 spans 14 amino acids. From germline, CDR1 is DFQATT and CDR2 SNEGSKA (reference sequence). The CDR3: CSARDVAGGETQYF.

V and J are TRBV9 and TRBJ2-1; TCRdb names TRBD2, which stays unverified in the absence of DNA. The CDR3 has 16 residues. CDR1 is SGDLS, CDR2 YYNGEE, per germline. The CDR3 is CASTLEGLAAYNEQFF.

CDR3 in amino acids: CASSQVAGSADTQYF. The V gene is TRBV3-1, the J gene TRBJ2-3; absent DNA, TCRdb's TRBD2 call cannot be checked. The CDR3 covers 15 residues. Germline V gene data show CDR1 as LGHDT and CDR2 as YNNKEL (reference sequence).

V gene TRBV12-3 or TRBV12-4 combines with J gene TRBJ2-4; the TRBD1 assignment by TCRdb is unverifiable without DNA. This CDR3 comprises 14 residues. CDR3 in amino acids: CASSMTGEENIQYF.

V and J are TRBV4-1 and TRBJ2-2; as DNA is missing, the TRBD2 call by TCRdb cannot be tested. This CDR3 comprises 17 residues. The germline CDR1 and CDR2 sequences are MGHRA and YSYEKL. CDR3 loop: CASSQRTSGRGTGELFF.